A single sample is the source of the 8 T cell receptor beta chains below, sequenced in a study of patients and donors after allogeneic stem cell transplantation. TCRdb reprocessed the RT-PCR reads via MiXCR and lists one record per CDR3 protein. The sample holds roughly 960,000 distinct CDR3 sequences, approximately 18% seen once. What was sequenced was blood, either unsorted or a sorted T cell fraction (not recorded which). These receptors originate from a human donor who was either an allogeneic HSCT recipient or a stem cell or donor lymphocyte infusion donor (not recorded which). It is not recorded whose cells these are; they may come from a transplant donor.

There are a few counts of this clonotype. The chain couples TRBV5-1 to TRBJ2-2, with TRBD2 matching over 10 bases. Germline V gives CDR1 SGHRS, CDR2 YFSETQ. The CDR3 is 21 residues long. V shed 0 bases, J shed 2 bases, and the junction held 16 bases outside the gene matches. CDR3 sequence reads: CASSLDGLAGALPLNTGELFF. The CDR3 bases are TGCGCCAGCAGCTTGGATGGTCTAGCGGGGGCCCTACCCCTTAACACCGGGGAGCTGTTTTTT.

The chain joins TRBV29-1 to TRBJ2-3; 8 nucleotides align to TRBD2. The CDR3 has 13 amino acids. Germline CDR1 is SQVTM and CDR2 is ANQGSEA. V dropped 6 bases and J dropped 3; count of bases not matched to a gene: 5. The DNA for the CDR3 is TGCAGCGTAGGGGCTAGCGGGACAGATACGCAGTATTTT. This translates into CSVGASGTDTQYF.

This clonotype has just a few counts. J is TRBJ2-3 and V is TRBV20-1; D is undetermined. Trimming shortened V by 4 bases and J by 2 bases, and 7 bases separated the two germline ends. Per the germline V gene, CDR1 is DFQATT and CDR2 is SNEGSKA (reference sequence). CDR3 length: 12 amino acids. This CDR3 reads CSAISPTDTQYF. Written as DNA, the CDR3 is TGCAGTGCTATTTCCCCCACAGATACGCAGTATTTT.

The chain carries TRBV5-1 and TRBJ1-4, with TRBD1 as a possible D gene (5 bases). Trimming stripped 0 bases from V and 8 bases from J, with 11 bases between. The germline V gene encodes CDR1 SGHRS and CDR2 YFSETQ. The CDR3 extends over 14 amino acids. The CDR3 nucleotides are TGCGCCAGCAGCTTGGGGCAGGGCCCCGAAAAACTGTTTTTT. Translated, it gives CASSLGQGPEKLFF. Together with reference TRBV5-1 and TRBJ1-4, the CDR3 gives the full variable domain: KAGVTQTPRYLIKTRGQQVTLSCSPISGHRSVSWYQQTPGQGLQFLFEYFSETQRNKGNFPGRFSGRQFSNSRSEMNVSTLELGDSALYLCASSLGQGPEKLFFGSGTQLSVL.

J is TRBJ1-5 and V is TRBV4-1; 7 bases map to TRBD1. The CDR3 runs to 15 residues. V was clipped by 5 bases and J by 3 bases; unmatched bases: 7. CDR1 and CDR2 (germline): MGHRA, YSYEKL. The DNA of the CDR3 is TGCGCCAGCAGCACCTCCGGGACAGTCAATCAGCCCCAGCATTTT. It specifies CASSTSGTVNQPQHF.

The chain carries TRBV5-6 and TRBJ2-5; 9 bases are a match to TRBD2. Germline V lookup: CDR1 SGHDT, CDR2 YYEEEE. CDR3 size: 17 residues. The trim removed 0 bases at V and 2 bases at J, leaving 8 bases unmatched. Here the CDR3 DNA reads TGTGCCAGCAGCTTGGACATTAGCGGGGGAGTTCAAGAGACCCAGTACTTC. Translating it yields CASSLDISGGVQETQYF.

The table lists this clonotype with a few counts. The rearrangement links TRBV15 to TRBJ2-5, with a possible D match to TRBD2 (5 bases). Trimming shortened V by 5 bases and J by 3 bases, and 16 bases separated the two germline ends. There are 15 residues in the CDR3. Per germline, CDR1 LNHNV and CDR2 YYDKDF (reference sequence). Written as DNA, the CDR3 is TGTGCCACCAGCTATCCGAAGAGCGGAGAAGAGACCCAGTACTTC. Residues: CATSYPKSGEETQYF.

A few counts support this clonotype. The genes are TRBV5-4 and TRBJ1-1, with D perhaps TRBD1 (6 bases). CDR1 is SGHNT and CDR2 is YYREEE in the germline V gene (reference sequence). The germline V and J ends were trimmed by 0 bases and 8 bases, with 11 bases remaining between them. This CDR3 is built from 13 residues. This chain's CDR3 is CASSLAQGQEAFF. CDR3 coding DNA: TGTGCCAGCAGCTTGGCCCAGGGACAAGAAGCTTTCTTT. The entire variable domain, with the rest obtained from reference TRBV5-4 and TRBJ1-1, is as follows: ETGVTQSPTHLIKTRGQQVTLRCSSQSGHNTVSWYQQALGQGPQFIFQYYREEENGRGNFPPRFSGLQFPNYSSELNVNALELDDSALYLCASSLAQGQEAFFGQGTRLTVV.